This T cell receptor (beta chain) was recorded in a study of cytomegalovirus exposure and HLA in healthy donors (TCRdb year 2017). Study-wide context: According to an earlier analysis of around 600 of the donors, 200 million or so T cells yielded roughly 110 million unique TCR beta sequences and about 300 Gb of sequence data. On average, roughly 200,000 unique TCR beta nucleotide sequences were sequenced per donor among a few hundred genotyped donors of the cohort, with roughly a sixth of those sequences being non-productive. HLA typing included class I and class II loci at four-digit resolution. A few DR-DQ haplotypes were treated as single units for association and clustering because of strong linkage in the cohort. The number of donors typed differed by locus, with roughly 629-640 for A, B, C, DRB1 and DQB1, roughly 520 for DQA1, approximately 580 for DPA1, and around 460 for DPB1. A later analysis re-examined previously published TCR beta repertoires from about 670 donors and added high-resolution HLA genotyping to investigate patterns of TCR occurrence. Donor age, sex, ethnicity and CMV serostatus were compiled alongside the repertoire data. Genome-wide SNP genotypes for about 55% of the 666 donors were used in a later genetic analysis, which treated that subset as a discovery cohort. To predict cytomegalovirus infection status, the study brought together high-throughput TCR immunosequencing, statistical association of individual TCRs with disease status, and machine learning. To decide whether each TCR beta V gene segment behaved as functional or pseudogenic, an earlier analysis of some 600 of the donors relied on high-throughput TCR beta sequencing. Among the roughly 380 genotyped donors, around 81% belonged to the genetic ancestry cluster associated with self-reported Caucasian donors. Rather than using new phenotypic data, the later analysis identified candidate immune exposures from TCR beta sequences and from how often those sequences occurred across donors. In addition to the first cohort of 666 subjects, a separate validation cohort of 120 different subjects was used. Using immunosequencing, the study profiled T cell repertoires from fewer than 700 subjects and related those repertoires to cytomegalovirus serostatus. Every discovery cohort repertoire had been produced on one sequencing platform. The aim of the study was to test whether cataloging public T cell receptors could identify signatures of past pathogen exposure. About 300 gigabases of sequencing data and tens of millions of unique TCR sequences were included in an early release covering about 620 HLA-typed donors.

Library construction relied on the immunoSEQ multiplex PCR assay. The multiplex PCR relied on a mix of 60 forward primers for TCR Vbeta segments and 13 reverse primers for TCR Jbeta segments. The CDR3 region of rearranged TCR beta genes was amplified from genomic DNA with a multiplex PCR assay. The Illumina HiSeq System was used to sequence the amplified TCR beta libraries as 87-base-pair reads. From the authors' description of their analysis: Across the 700 or so repertoires, a later analysis counted tens of millions of unique TCR beta chains, approximately 10 million of which were shared by at least two donors. To remove PCR and sequencing errors, raw reads were error-corrected and collapsed into unique sequences using a nearest-neighbor algorithm that merged closely related sequences. V, D and J gene segments were assigned by aligning CDR3 sequences to IMGT reference sequences. For a sequence to be retained, a match of at least six nucleotides to both a V gene segment and a J gene segment was required. A rearrangement was called productive if the CDR3 had no stop codons and remained in frame with V and J, and every other rearrangement was called non-productive. CDR3 was defined by IMGT convention, running from the second conserved V-encoded cysteine to the conserved J-encoded phenylalanine. In an earlier analysis of some 550 of the donors, sequences lacking an unambiguous match to a single V gene segment were excluded. An earlier analysis of 450 to 650 of the donors called V segments functional above 56.7% productive rearrangements and segregating when the between-donor standard deviation exceeded 5%. A statistical classification framework was built to diagnose cytomegalovirus status from the catalog of TCR beta chain sequences. In a later analysis, TCR nucleotide sequences were compared against IMGT/GENE-DB human TR gene sequences so that V and J genes could be assigned. In a later analysis, CDR3 sequences and most-parsimonious VDJ recombination scenarios were assigned using the TCRdist pipeline. A later analysis defined each TCR beta chain by its CDR3 amino acid sequence plus V-gene family, and excluded reads lacking a unique V-gene family. As a way to deal with suspected cross-contamination and a sequencing artifact, a later analysis dropped 450 to 600 nucleotide sequences that were highly shared and had low generation probability. A later analysis calculated a clonal expansion index for each public chain from normalized within-repertoire ranks of inferred template counts. In a later analysis, generation probabilities were computed using a VDJ recombination model fitted to out-of-frame rearrangements, and the results were checked against IGoR. In a later analysis, hypergeometric tests were used to score TCR-TCR, TCR-HLA and TCR-CMV co-occurrence, with a repertoire-size bias correction applied to TCR pairs. To estimate false discovery rates, a later analysis permuted the HLA or CMV assignments 20 times. In a later analysis, co-occurring TCRs were grouped with DBSCAN, and TCRdist sequence similarity was added when clustering was performed within HLA-allele-positive subsets. Repertoires with fewer than 30,000 or more than 120,000 public chains were left out of co-occurrence clustering, as were about 5 repertoires with anomalous nucleotide sharing. TCRdb holds this immuneACCESS table with in-frame rearrangements only. Some clones are missing; in checked studies, unresolved V genes explain under half, and the rest has no known cause. V and J calls and clone size are as listed in that table; D and trimming were resolved from the DNA. This sample comprises about 140,000 clones, about three quarters of them detected only once. The ten largest account for approximately 1.3% of the sample.

General conclusions and limits of the study: A cluster of highly shared sequence variants was judged likely to represent a technical artifact of the sequencing pipeline. The study listed 164 TCR beta chains as associated with cytomegalovirus. In this cohort, only TCR beta chains were sequenced, and detectable features were limited by the absence of alpha or paired-chain data. A further reported finding was that TCR beta sequences accurately predicted the HLA-A and HLA-B alleles for most subjects in the first cohort. The authors suggested that the approach could potentially be generalized to other disease states and immunological phenotypes. Linkage disequilibrium might explain the correlated functional status among segregating V segments, but an unknown experimental factor could not be excluded. Compared with the roughly 670-donor mean, donors in an Asian-associated ancestry cluster had fewer N-insertions in productive TCRs, according to a later genetic analysis. A later analysis associated 17,000 or so TCR beta sequences with specific HLA alleles at a false discovery rate of 0.05. An association between a missense DCLRE1C variant and V-gene and J-gene trimming of TCR beta chains was found in a later genetic analysis and replicated in an independent cohort. Most TCR sequences were observed very rarely across donors, whereas some public TCRs were present in many individuals. According to a later analysis, TCR association rates differed among HLA loci, with DRB1 alleles showing the most associated TCRs and HLA-C alleles showing the fewest. In an earlier analysis of 587 of the donors, most TCR beta V segments were observed in productive rearrangements about 90% or about 30% of the time, broadly matching IMGT annotations. Cytomegalovirus status was reported to be diagnosed by the classifier with high specificity and sensitivity in both the original and validation cohorts. A later analysis found that most CMV-associated TCR beta chains appeared HLA-restricted, with HLA associations seemingly driven largely by CMV exposure. Because counts were too low, about 18 rarely observed V segments, including chromosome 9 orphons, were left out of the earlier analysis of approximately 500 of the donors. Roughly uniform sequencing depth across donors was assumed in presence/absence analyses, although this assumption may not hold. For the cohort, immune exposure information was limited to CMV serostatus. A later analysis found that HLA-associated TCR beta chains were more clonally expanded and had lower generation probabilities than equally common non-associated chains. HLA typing was unavailable for some donors at each locus, so association tests used only the typed subset. Several of the top co-occurrence clusters appeared to be linked to parvovirus B19, influenza, CMV and Epstein-Barr virus, according to a later analysis. In vitro tests confirmed that a few of the cytomegalovirus-associated TCR beta chains recognize cytomegalovirus antigens. Assigning TCR associations to individual alleles was difficult when HLA alleles, especially DR and DQ, strongly co-occurred.

In total, just over 650 healthy bone marrow donors made up the cohort. Cohort members were all nominally healthy when sampled, although unrecorded immune exposures were likely present. The donor tested CMV seropositive and was one of the 289 seropositive cohort members. Every donor gave a peripheral blood sample, and the peripheral blood mononuclear cells from that sample were used for TCR beta sequencing. The Qiagen DNeasy Blood Extraction Kit was used to extract genomic DNA from the blood cell samples. Concerning this clone itself: Its antigen specificity is not known. Base-call qualities are not available, and no considerably larger clone is one nucleotide away.

This clonotype was obtained from a male donor in good health and CMV-seropositive. Sequencing input: PBMCs.

The CDR3 amino acid sequence is: CASSDMRYNEQFF. The DNA is TGCGCCAGCAGTGACATGCGCTACAATGAGCAGTTCTTC. Recombination joined TRBV10-2 with TRBJ2-1, with the D gene too uncertain to name. CDR1 and CDR2, per the germline V gene, are WSHSY and SAAADI. V was cut back by 3 bases and J by 3 bases, leaving a gap of 6 bases between them. The CDR3 has 13 amino acids, counting the end cysteine and phenylalanine. The entry retains the CDR3 DNA only, 39 bases that are in frame from base 1.